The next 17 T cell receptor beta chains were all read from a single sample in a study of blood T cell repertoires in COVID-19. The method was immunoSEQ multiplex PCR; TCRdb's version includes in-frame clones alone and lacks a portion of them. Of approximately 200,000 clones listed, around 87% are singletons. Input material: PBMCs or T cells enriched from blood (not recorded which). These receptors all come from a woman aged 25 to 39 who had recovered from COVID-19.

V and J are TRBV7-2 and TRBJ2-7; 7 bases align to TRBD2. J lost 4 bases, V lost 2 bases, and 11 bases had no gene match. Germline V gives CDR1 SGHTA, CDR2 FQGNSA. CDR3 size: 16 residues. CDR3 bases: TGTGCCAGCAGCTTAAATAGGGCCGGGGGGAGTTACGAGCAGTACTTC. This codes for CASSLNRAGGSYEQYF.

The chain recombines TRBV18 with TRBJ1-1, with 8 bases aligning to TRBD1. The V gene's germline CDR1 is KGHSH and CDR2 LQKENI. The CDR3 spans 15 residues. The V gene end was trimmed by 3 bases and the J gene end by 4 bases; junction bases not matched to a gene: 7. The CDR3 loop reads CASSPLLDRATEAFF. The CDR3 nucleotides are TGTGCCAGCTCACCGCTATTGGACAGGGCCACTGAAGCTTTCTTT.

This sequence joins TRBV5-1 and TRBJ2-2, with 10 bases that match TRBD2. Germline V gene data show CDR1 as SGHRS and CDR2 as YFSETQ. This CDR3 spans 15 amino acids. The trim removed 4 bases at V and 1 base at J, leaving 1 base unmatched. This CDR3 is CASSGTSENTGELFF. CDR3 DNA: TGCGCCAGCAGCGGGACTAGCGAGAACACCGGGGAGCTGTTTTTT.

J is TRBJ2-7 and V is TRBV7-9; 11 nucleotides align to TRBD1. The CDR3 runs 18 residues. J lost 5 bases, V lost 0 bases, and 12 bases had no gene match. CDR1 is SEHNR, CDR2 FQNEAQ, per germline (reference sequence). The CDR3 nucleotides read TGTGCCAGCAGCTTAGCGCGTTACAGGGACAGGGGGAACGACGAGCAGTACTTC. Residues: CASSLARYRDRGNDEQYF.

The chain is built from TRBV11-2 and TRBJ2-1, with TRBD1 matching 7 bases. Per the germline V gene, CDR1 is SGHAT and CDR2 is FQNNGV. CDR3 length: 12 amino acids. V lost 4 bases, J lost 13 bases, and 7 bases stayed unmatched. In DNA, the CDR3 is TGTGCCAGCAGCTCCCCGAGACAGGGACAGTTCTTC. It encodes CASSSPRQGQFF.

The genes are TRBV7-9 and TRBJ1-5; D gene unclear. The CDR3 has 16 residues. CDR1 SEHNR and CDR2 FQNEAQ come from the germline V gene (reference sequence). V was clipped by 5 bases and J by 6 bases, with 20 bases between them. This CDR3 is CASSPRPLQFSQPQHF. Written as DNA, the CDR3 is TGTGCCAGCAGCCCCCGGCCCTTACAGTTTTCTCAGCCCCAGCATTTT.

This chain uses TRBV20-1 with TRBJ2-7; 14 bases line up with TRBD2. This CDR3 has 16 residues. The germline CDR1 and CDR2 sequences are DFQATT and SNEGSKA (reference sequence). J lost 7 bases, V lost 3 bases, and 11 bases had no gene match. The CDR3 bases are TGCAGTGCTAGTCGTTGGGGACTAGCGGGAGTCTGGGAGCAGTACTTC. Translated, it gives CSASRWGLAGVWEQYF.

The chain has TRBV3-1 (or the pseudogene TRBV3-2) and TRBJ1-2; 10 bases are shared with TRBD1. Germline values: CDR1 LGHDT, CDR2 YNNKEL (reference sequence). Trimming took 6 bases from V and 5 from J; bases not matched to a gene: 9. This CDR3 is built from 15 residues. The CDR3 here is CASRQGTGAGYGYTF. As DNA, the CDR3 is TGTGCCAGCAGACAGGGGACAGGGGCGGGGTATGGCTACACCTTC.

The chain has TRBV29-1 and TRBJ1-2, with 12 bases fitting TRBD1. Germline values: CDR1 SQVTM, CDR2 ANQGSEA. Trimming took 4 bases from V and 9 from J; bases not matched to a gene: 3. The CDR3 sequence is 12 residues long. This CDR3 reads CSVGGQGARYTF. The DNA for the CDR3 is TGCAGCGTTGGGGGACAGGGGGCTCGCTACACCTTC.

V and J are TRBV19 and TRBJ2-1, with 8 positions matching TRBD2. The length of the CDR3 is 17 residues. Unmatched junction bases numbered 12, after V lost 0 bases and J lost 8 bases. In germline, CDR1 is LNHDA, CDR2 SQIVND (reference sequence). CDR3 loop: CASSIDREAGVRDEQFF. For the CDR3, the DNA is TGTGCCAGTAGTATAGATCGAGAAGCGGGAGTAAGAGATGAGCAGTTCTTC.

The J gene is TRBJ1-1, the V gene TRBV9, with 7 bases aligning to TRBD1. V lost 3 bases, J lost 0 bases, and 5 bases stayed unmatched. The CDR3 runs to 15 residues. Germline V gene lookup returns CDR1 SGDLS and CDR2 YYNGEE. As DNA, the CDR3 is TGTGCCAGCAGCGGGCAGGGACAGTTGAACACTGAAGCTTTCTTT. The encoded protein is CASSGQGQLNTEAFF.

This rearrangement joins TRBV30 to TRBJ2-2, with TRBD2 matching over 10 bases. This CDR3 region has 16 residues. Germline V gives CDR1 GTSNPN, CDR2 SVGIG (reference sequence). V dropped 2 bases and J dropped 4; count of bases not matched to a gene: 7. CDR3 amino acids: CAWSPGTSALTGELFF. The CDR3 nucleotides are TGTGCCTGGAGTCCCGGGACTAGCGCCCTCACCGGGGAGCTGTTTTTT.

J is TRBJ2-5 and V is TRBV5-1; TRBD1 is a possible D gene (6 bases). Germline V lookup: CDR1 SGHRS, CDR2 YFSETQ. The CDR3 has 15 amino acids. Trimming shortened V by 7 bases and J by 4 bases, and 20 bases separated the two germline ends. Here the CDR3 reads CASFPTGFGGETQYF. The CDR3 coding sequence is TGCGCCAGCTTCCCAACAGGGTTCGGAGGAGAGACCCAGTACTTC.

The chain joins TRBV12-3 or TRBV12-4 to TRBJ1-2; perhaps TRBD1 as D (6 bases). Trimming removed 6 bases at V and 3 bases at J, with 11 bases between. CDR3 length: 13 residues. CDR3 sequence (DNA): TGTGCCAGCAGCACTGGACAGTACTATGGCTACACCTTC. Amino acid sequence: CASSTGQYYGYTF.

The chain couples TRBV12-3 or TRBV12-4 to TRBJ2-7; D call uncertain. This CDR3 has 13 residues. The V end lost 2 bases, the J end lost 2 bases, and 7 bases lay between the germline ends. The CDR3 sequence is CASSLHSTYEQYF. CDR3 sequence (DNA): TGTGCCAGCAGTTTACACAGTACCTACGAGCAGTACTTC.

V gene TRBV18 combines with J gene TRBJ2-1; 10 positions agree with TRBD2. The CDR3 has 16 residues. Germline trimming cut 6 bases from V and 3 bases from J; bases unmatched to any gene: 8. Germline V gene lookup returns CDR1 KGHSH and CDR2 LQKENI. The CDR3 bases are TGTGCCAGCTCCCCTTCTCGGACTAGCGGCTACAATGAGCAGTTCTTC. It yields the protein CASSPSRTSGYNEQFF.

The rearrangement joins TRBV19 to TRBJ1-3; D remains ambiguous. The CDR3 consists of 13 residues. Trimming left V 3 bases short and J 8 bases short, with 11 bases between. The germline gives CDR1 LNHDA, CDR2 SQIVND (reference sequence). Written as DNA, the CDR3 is TGTGCCAGTAGTATTTCGAGCGGGGACACCATATATTTT. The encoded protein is CASSISSGDTIYF.